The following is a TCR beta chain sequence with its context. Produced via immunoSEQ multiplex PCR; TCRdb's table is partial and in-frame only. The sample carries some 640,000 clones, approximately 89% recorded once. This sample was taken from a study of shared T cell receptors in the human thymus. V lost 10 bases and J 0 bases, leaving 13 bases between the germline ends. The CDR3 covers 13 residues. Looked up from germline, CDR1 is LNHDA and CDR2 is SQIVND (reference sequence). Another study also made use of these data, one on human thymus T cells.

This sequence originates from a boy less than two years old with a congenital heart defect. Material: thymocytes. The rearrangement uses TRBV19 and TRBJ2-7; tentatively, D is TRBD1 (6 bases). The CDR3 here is CATQTGNSYEQYF. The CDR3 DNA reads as TGTGCCACCCAGACAGGCAACTCCTACGAGCAGTACTTC.